The 4 T cell receptor beta chains presented below share a single source sample, sequenced in a study of blood T cell repertoires in COVID-19 (dated by TCRdb to the early 2020s). The method behind the library was the immunoSEQ multiplex PCR assay. TCRdb holds this immuneACCESS table with in-frame rearrangements only. Some clones are missing; in checked studies, unresolved V genes explain under half, and the rest has no known cause. This sample gives about 200,000 clones in total; just under 90% of them show up just once. Roughly 4% of the sample rests with the top ten. The material sequenced was PBMCs or T cells enriched from blood (not recorded which). Receptors were obtained from a woman aged 30 to 39 with acute COVID-19.

The CDR3 DNA follows: TGTGCCAGCAGTGCCCATCCAGGGGTTGCAACTAATGAAAAACTGTTTTTT. Amino acid sequence: CASSAHPGVATNEKLFF. This chain joins TRBV25-1 and TRBJ1-4; maybe TRBD1 (6 bases). The CDR3 has 17 residues. Trimming left V 4 bases short and J 0 bases short, with 15 bases between. Germline V gene data show CDR1 as MGHDK and CDR2 as SYGVNS.

The genes are TRBV28 and TRBJ2-2; D may be TRBD1 (6 bases). Germline V gene sequence: CDR1 MDHEN, CDR2 SYDVKM. CDR3 size: 15 residues. The V gene lost 3 bases and the J gene lost 5 bases, with 13 bases spanning the gap. The CDR3 is CASSFRAGETGELFF. The CDR3 nucleotides read TGTGCCAGCAGTTTTAGGGCAGGGGAAACCGGGGAGCTGTTTTTT.

V and J are TRBV29-1 and TRBJ2-7; TRBD1 is a possible D gene (5 bases). Germline lookup yields CDR1 SQVTM and CDR2 ANQGSEA. V was cut by 4 bases and J by 4 bases, with 11 bases left in between. The CDR3 contains 12 residues. The CDR3 loop reads CSVGSQGYEQYF. The CDR3 DNA reads as TGCAGCGTTGGATCCCAGGGATACGAGCAGTACTTC.

V usage is TRBV28 and J usage is TRBJ2-7; TRBD2 matches 7 bases. Germline V CDR1 and CDR2: MDHEN, SYDVKM. With 1 base clipped from V and 0 bases from J, the junction kept 9 bases outside the gene matches. This CDR3 is 17 amino acids long. The CDR3 reads CASSLSSPAGSSYEQYF. In DNA form, the CDR3 reads TGTGCCAGCAGTTTATCGAGTCCAGCGGGGAGCTCCTACGAGCAGTACTTC.